This T cell receptor beta chain stems from a study of T cell responses to AZD1222 COVID-19 vaccine. Study at large: Pooling covered second doses at about 4 or about 12 weeks. Overall study findings and caveats: Reports indicate that nearly half of spike-specific TCRs are directed at unmutated variant regions. Baseline antibody screening turned up just a handful of seropositive AZD1222 recipients. Among the donors, most were white British and more were female, and clonal diversity was possibly underestimated.

This CDR3 contains 18 residues. Looked up from germline, CDR1 is LGHDT and CDR2 is YNNKEL (reference sequence). Trimming shortened V by 4 bases and J by 0 bases, and 18 bases separated the two germline ends. About this clone: The antigen is unknown.

TCRdb keeps only in-frame clones here, not all; method: immunoSEQ multiplex PCR. This table holds some 90,000 clones, just over 85% found once. This receptor was identified in an adult in good health. V gene TRBV3-1 (or the pseudogene TRBV3-2) combines with J gene TRBJ2-2; maybe TRBD2 (6 bases). Specimen: peripheral blood, collected on day 0 of AZD1222 vaccination. Written as DNA, the CDR3 is TGTGCCAGCAGCCCCAGATCTTTAGCGGAAGCGAACACCGGGGAGCTGTTTTTT. The encoded protein is CASSPRSLAEANTGELFF.